This TCR beta chain is drawn from a study of shared clonotypes between healthy human individuals. CDR1 is MNHEY, CDR2 SVGAGI, per germline. This CDR3 has 16 amino acids. V was cut by 4 bases and J by 0 bases, with 15 bases left in between. Study-level points and caveats: Sharing across four donors was highest in naive CD4 (approximately 5%) and lowest in memory CD8 (around 0.4%). Larger estimated richness was generally seen in naive subsets than in memory subsets.

Details on this clone: Its antigen is currently unknown.

The assay was run at deep level. Some clones are missing from TCRdb's copy, which holds only in-frame ones; the method was immunoSEQ multiplex PCR. The sample shows 1.4 million to 1.5 million clones, approximately 96% of them seen only once. The chain combines TRBV6-5 with TRBJ1-1, with TRBD1 as a possible D gene (5 bases). Input material: naive CD4+ T cells sorted from blood. Subset indicated: CD45RA+ positively selected. The TCR comes from a man younger than 45 in good health. The CDR3 coding sequence is TGTGCCAGCAGTTCTCCAGGGCAGGGATTGAACACTGAAGCTTTCTTT. Amino acids: CASSSPGQGLNTEAFF.